Below, one TCR beta chain is given with its context. The table came from immunoSEQ multiplex PCR; TCRdb's copy has only in-frame clones and leaves some out. The data hold about 94,000 clones, with roughly 95% observed a single time. The data belong to a study of technical replicates of blood from several donors. Trimming removed 4 bases at V and 2 bases at J, with 18 bases between. This CDR3 is built from 16 residues. The germline gives CDR1 SEHNR, CDR2 FQNEAQ (reference sequence). The rearrangement links TRBV7-9 to TRBJ2-7; tentative D call: TRBD1 (6 bases). Sequenced material: T cells isolated from PBMCs. This clonotype originated in a human donor in good health. This chain's CDR3 is CASSSEWGTQTYEQYF. The DNA for the CDR3 is TGTGCCAGCAGCTCCGAATGGGGGACACAAACCTACGAGCAGTACTTC.